The rows below give T cell receptor beta chains drawn from one sample of a study of cytomegalovirus exposure and HLA in healthy donors. TCRdb's copy holds only in-frame clones and misses some; the assay was immunoSEQ multiplex PCR. The repertoire has about 130,000 clones, 70% to 85% of them found once; the top ten carry under 3.5%. Input material: PBMCs. The receptors here all came from a man in his fifties in good health and CMV-seronegative. Both conserved end residues are part of each CDR3. The order of the fields is V gene, D gene, J gene, clone size, CDR3 length, CDR3 DNA, CDR3 protein. The D gene is left open where the match is weak. Size tells how often a clone was seen (once, few, many) or the class of an expanded clone, and some rows leave it out.

V: TRBV6-6; D: TRBD1; J: TRBJ1-4; size: -; length: 11; DNA: TGTGCCAGCAGTTACTCCGGGACAGGCTATTTT; CDR3: CASSYSGTGYF
V: TRBV10-2; D: -; J: TRBJ1-1; size: few; length: 11; DNA: TGCGCCATCCGACTGGACACTGAAGCTTTCTTT; CDR3: CAIRLDTEAFF
V: TRBV19; D: -; J: TRBJ1-4; size: -; length: 13; DNA: TGTGCCAGTAGGAGTGCAACTAATGAAAAACTGTTTTTT; CDR3: CASRSATNEKLFF
V: TRBV19; D: -; J: TRBJ2-1; size: -; length: 13; DNA: TGTGCCAGTCAGCTAGGTCCCTACAATGAGCAGTTCTTC; CDR3: CASQLGPYNEQFF
V: TRBV5-1; D: -; J: TRBJ2-1; size: -; length: 15; DNA: TGCGCCAGCAGCTTAGAGGGGGGGACCTACAATGAGCAGTTCTTC; CDR3: CASSLEGGTYNEQFF
V: TRBV5-1; D: -; J: TRBJ2-1; size: few; length: 15; DNA: TGCGCCAGCAGCTTGGGAGGGGGACGGGGCAATGAGCAGTTCTTC; CDR3: CASSLGGGRGNEQFF
V: TRBV2; D: -; J: TRBJ2-1; size: -; length: 15; DNA: TGTGCCAGCAGCGGAACCTGGGCCTCGTACAATGAGCAGTTCTTC; CDR3: CASSGTWASYNEQFF
V: TRBV5-6; D: TRBD1; J: TRBJ2-2; size: -; length: 16; DNA: TGTGCCAGCAGTCGGTGGGACAGGGTTTCGGCCGGGGAGCTGTTTTTT; CDR3: CASSRWDRVSAGELFF
V: TRBV4-1; D: -; J: TRBJ1-3; size: few; length: 15; DNA: TGCGCCAGCAGCCAGGGGCTCTTCTCTGGAAACACCATATATTTT; CDR3: CASSQGLFSGNTIYF
V: TRBV18; D: TRBD1; J: TRBJ1-2; size: -; length: 16; DNA: TGTGCCAGCTCCCTTGTTCCGACAGGGTGGTCAGGTGGCTACACCTTC; CDR3: CASSLVPTGWSGGYTF
V: TRBV9; D: TRBD1; J: TRBJ2-3; size: -; length: 14; DNA: TGTGCCAGCAGCGGAGGGACAGGCACAGATACGCAGTATTTT; CDR3: CASSGGTGTDTQYF
V: TRBV9; D: TRBD1; J: TRBJ2-7; size: -; length: 15; DNA: TGTGCCAGCAGCGTAGACGGGACAGTCACCTACGAGCAGTACTTC; CDR3: CASSVDGTVTYEQYF
V: TRBV7-2; D: TRBD2; J: TRBJ2-3; size: -; length: 15; DNA: TGTGCCAGCAGCTTAGTCGCGGGGGGGCGGGATACGCAGTATTTT; CDR3: CASSLVAGGRDTQYF
V: TRBV6-6; D: TRBD2; J: TRBJ2-5; size: once; length: 15; DNA: TGTGCCAGCAGTTACGGCGGGGGGGCGTCAGAGACCCAGTACTTC; CDR3: CASSYGGGASETQYF
V: TRBV2; D: TRBD2; J: TRBJ2-3; size: few; length: 15; DNA: TGTGCCAGCAACTCAGCGGGGACCCTCACAGATACGCAGTATTTT; CDR3: CASNSAGTLTDTQYF
V: TRBV7-8; D: -; J: TRBJ2-5; size: -; length: 14; DNA: TGTGCCAGCAGCTTAATGGGGGCCTCGGAGACCCAGTACTTC; CDR3: CASSLMGASETQYF
V: TRBV6-6; D: -; J: TRBJ1-1; size: -; length: 14; DNA: TGTGCCAGCATACAGGGAGAGGGGTTTTCTGAAGCTTTCTTT; CDR3: CASIQGEGFSEAFF